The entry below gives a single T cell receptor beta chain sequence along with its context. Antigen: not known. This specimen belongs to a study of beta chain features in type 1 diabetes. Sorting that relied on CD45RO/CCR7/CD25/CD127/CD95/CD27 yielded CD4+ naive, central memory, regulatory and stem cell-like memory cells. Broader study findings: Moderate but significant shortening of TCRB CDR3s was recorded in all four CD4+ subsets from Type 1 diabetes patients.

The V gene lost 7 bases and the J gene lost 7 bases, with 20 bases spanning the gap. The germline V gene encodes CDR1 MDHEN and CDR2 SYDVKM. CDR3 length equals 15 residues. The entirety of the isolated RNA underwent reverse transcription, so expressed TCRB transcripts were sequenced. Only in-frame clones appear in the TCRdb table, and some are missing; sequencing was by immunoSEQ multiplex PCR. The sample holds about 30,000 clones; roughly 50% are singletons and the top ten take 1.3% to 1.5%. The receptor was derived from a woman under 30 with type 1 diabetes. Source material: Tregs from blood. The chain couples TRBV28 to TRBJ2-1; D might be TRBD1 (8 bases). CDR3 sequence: CASTYNRGGVNEQFF. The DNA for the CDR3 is TGTGCCAGCACATATAACAGGGGGGGGGTTAATGAGCAGTTCTTC.